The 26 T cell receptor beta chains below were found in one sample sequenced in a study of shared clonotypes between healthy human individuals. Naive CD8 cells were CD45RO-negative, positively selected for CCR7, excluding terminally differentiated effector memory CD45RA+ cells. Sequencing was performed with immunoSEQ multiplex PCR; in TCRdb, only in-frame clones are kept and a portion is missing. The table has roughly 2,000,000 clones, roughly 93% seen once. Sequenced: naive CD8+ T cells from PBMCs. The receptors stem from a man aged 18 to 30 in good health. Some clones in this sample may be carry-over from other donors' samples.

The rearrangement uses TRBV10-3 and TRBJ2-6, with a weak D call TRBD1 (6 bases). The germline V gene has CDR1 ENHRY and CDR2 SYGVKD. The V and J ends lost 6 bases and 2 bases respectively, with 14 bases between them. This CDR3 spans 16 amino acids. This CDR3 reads CAIRIDAGAGANVLTF. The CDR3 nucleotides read TGTGCCATCAGGATAGACGCAGGGGCTGGGGCCAACGTCCTGACTTTC.

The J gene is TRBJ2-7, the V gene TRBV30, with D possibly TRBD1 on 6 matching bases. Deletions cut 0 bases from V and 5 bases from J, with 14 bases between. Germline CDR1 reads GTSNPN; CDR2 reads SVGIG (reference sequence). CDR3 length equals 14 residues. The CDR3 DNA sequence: TGTGCCTGGAGTGTAGGTCAGGGGATCAACGAGCAGTACTTC. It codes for CAWSVGQGINEQYF. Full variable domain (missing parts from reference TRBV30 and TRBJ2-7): SQTIHQWPATLVQPVGSPLSLECTVEGTSNPNLYWYRQAAGRGLQLLFYSVGIGQISSEVPQNLSASRPQDRQFILSSKKLLLSDSGFYLCAWSVGQGINEQYFGPGTRLTVT.

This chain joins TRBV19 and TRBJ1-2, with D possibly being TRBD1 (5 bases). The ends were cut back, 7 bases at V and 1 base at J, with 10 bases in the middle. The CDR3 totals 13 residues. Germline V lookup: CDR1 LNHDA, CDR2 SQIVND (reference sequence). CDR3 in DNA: TGTGCCAGTAATCCGGGGGTTAACTATGGCTACACCTTC. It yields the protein CASNPGVNYGYTF.

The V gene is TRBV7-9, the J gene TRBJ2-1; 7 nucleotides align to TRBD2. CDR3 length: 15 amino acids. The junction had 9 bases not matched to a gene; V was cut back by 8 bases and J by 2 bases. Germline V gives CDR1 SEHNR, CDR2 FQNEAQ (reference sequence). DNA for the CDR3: TGTGCCAGCTCCCGCCCCGGGGGGACCTACAATGAGCAGTTCTTC. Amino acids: CASSRPGGTYNEQFF.

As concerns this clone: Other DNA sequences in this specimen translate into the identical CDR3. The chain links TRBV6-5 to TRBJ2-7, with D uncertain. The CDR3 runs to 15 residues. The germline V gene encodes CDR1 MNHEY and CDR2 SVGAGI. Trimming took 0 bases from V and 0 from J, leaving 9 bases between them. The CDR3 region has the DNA TGTGCCAGCAGTTACTCAGGCGGTCTCTCCTACGAGCAGTACTTC. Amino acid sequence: CASSYSGGLSYEQYF.

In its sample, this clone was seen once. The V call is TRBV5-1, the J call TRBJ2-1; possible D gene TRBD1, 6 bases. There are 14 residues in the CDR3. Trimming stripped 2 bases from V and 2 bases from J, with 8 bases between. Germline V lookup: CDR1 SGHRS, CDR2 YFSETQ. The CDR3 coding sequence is TGCGCCAGCAGCTTTAACAGGGCCTACAATGAGCAGTTCTTC. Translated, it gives CASSFNRAYNEQFF. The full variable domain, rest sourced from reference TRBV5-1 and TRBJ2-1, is KAGVTQTPRYLIKTRGQQVTLSCSPISGHRSVSWYQQTPGQGLQFLFEYFSETQRNKGNFPGRFSGRQFSNSRSEMNVSTLELGDSALYLCASSFNRAYNEQFFGPGTRLTVL.

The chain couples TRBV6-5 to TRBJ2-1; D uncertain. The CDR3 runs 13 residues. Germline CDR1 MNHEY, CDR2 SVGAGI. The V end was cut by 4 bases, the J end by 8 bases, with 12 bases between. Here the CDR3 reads CASSSDPLDEQFF. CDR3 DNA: TGTGCCAGCAGTTCTGACCCGTTGGATGAGCAGTTCTTC.

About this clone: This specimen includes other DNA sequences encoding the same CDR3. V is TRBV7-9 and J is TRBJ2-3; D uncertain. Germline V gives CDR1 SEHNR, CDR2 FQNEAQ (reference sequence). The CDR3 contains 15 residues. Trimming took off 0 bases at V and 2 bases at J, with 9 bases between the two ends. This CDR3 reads CASSLAVGVTDTQYF. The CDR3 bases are TGTGCCAGCAGCTTAGCGGTTGGGGTCACAGATACGCAGTATTTT.

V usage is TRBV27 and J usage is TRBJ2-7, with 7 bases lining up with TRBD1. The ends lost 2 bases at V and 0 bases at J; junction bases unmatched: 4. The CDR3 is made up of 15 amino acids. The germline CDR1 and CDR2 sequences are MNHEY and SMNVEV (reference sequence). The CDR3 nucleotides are TGTGCCAGCAGTTTAGGACAGGATAGCTCCTACGAGCAGTACTTC. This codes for CASSLGQDSSYEQYF.

CDR3 DNA sequence: TGTGCCAGCAGTTCAATTAGCGGGGTACAAGAGACCCAGTACTTC. This translates into CASSSISGVQETQYF. This rearrangement joins TRBV28 to TRBJ2-5; 8 bases fit TRBD2. Germline V lookup: CDR1 MDHEN, CDR2 SYDVKM. V lost 4 bases, J lost 2 bases, and 6 bases stayed unmatched. This CDR3 is built from 15 residues.

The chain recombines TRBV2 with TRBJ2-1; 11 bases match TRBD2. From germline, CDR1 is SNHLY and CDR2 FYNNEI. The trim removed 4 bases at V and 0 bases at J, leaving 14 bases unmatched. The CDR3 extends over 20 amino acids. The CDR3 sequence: CASSASGLAATLFSYNEQFF. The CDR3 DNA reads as TGTGCCAGCAGTGCATCGGGACTAGCGGCCACTCTCTTCTCCTACAATGAGCAGTTCTTC.

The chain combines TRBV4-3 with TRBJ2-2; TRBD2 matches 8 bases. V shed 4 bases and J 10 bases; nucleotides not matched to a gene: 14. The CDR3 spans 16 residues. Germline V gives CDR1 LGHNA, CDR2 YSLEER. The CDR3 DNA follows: TGCGCCAGCAGCCTAGGGGTAGCGGGAAACGATGAGGAGCTGTTTTTT. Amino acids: CASSLGVAGNDEELFF.

In nucleotides, the CDR3 is TGTGCCAGCAGTTACTCGAGAACTGTTAGCAATGAGCAGTTCTTC. It codes for CASSYSRTVSNEQFF. This chain connects TRBV6-5 to TRBJ2-1; D is undetermined. The V gene's germline CDR1 is MNHEY and CDR2 SVGAGI. The V gene lost 0 bases and the J gene lost 6 bases, with 12 bases spanning the gap. This CDR3 has 15 residues.

The CDR3 DNA sequence: TGTGCCAGCAGCGTAGATAGAGGCCCCGCCGGGGAGCTGTTTTTT. Translation gives CASSVDRGPAGELFF. The chain carries TRBV9 and TRBJ2-2, with D uncertain. V lost 0 bases to trimming and J lost 6 bases, with 12 bases between them. There are 15 residues in the CDR3. Germline V gene data show CDR1 as SGDLS and CDR2 as YYNGEE.

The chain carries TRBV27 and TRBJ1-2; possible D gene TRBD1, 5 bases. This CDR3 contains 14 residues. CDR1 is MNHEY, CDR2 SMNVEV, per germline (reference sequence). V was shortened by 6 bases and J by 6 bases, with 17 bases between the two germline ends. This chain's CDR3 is CASRSLLGDHGYTF. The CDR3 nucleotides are TGTGCCAGCAGATCACTCCTGGGGGATCATGGCTACACCTTC.

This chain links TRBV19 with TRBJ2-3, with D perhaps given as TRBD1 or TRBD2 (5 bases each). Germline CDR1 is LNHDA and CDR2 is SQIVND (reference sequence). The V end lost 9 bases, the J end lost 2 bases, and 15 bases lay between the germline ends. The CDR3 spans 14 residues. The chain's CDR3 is CASAQWGTTDTQYF. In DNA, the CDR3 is TGTGCCAGCGCCCAATGGGGGACCACAGATACGCAGTATTTT.

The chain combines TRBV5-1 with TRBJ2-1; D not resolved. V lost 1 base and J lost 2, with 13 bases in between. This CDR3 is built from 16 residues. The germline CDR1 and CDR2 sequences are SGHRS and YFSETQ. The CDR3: CASSLPSLKPYNEQFF. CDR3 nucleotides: TGCGCCAGCAGCTTGCCGAGCCTGAAACCCTACAATGAGCAGTTCTTC.

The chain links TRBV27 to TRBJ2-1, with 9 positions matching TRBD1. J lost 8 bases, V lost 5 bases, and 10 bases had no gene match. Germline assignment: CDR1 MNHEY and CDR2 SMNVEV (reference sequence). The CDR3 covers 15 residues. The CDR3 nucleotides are TGTGCCAGCAGTCCCTGGACAGGGGTGGGCCATGAGCAGTTCTTC. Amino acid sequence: CASSPWTGVGHEQFF.

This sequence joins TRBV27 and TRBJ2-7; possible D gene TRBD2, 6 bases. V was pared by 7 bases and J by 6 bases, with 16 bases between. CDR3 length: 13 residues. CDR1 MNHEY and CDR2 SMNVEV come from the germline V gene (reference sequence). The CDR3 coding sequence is TGTGCCAGCAAGGGGACTGCAATATTCGAGCAGTACTTC. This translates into CASKGTAIFEQYF.

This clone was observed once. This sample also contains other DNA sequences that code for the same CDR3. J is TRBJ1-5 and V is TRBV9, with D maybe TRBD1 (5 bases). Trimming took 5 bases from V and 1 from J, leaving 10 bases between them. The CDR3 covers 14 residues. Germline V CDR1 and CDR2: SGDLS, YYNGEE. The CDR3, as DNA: TGTGCCAGCAGTGGGGGAGCCAGCAATCAGCCCCAGCATTTT. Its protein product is CASSGGASNQPQHF.

The CDR3 loop is CATSRDREGFYTGELFF. CDR3 DNA sequence: TGTGCCACCTCTCGGGACAGGGAGGGATTCTACACCGGGGAGCTGTTTTTT. V and J are TRBV15 and TRBJ2-2; 9 bases are shared with TRBD1. Germline assignment: CDR1 LNHNV and CDR2 YYDKDF (reference sequence). The CDR3 is made up of 17 amino acids. Unmatched junction bases numbered 13, after V lost 8 bases and J lost 3 bases.

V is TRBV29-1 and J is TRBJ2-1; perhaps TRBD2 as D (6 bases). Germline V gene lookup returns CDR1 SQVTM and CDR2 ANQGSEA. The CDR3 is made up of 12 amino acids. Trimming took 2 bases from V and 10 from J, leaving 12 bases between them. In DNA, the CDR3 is TGCAGCGTTGAAATTGGAGGGTTAGAGCAGTTCTTC. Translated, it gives CSVEIGGLEQFF.

As DNA, the CDR3 is TGTGCCTGGAGGGGCCGGACAGGGGCTGAGCAGTTCTTC. It codes for CAWRGRTGAEQFF. This chain joins TRBV30 and TRBJ2-1; 9 bases agree with TRBD1. The CDR3 is made up of 13 amino acids. Germline CDR1 and CDR2: GTSNPN and SVGIG (reference sequence). V was pared by 3 bases and J by 9 bases, with 6 bases of the junction left unmatched.

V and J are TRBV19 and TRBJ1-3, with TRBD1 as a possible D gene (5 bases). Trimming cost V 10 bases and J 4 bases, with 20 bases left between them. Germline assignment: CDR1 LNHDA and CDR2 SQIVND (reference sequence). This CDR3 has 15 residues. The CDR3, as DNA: TGTGCCACCATCGGGTGGGGGATAGGGGGAAACACCATATATTTT. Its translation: CATIGWGIGGNTIYF.

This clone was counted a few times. In nucleotides, the CDR3 is TGTGCCAGCAGTCTCAGGGTAGGTCACGAGCAGTACTTC. It codes for CASSLRVGHEQYF. V is TRBV6-5 and J is TRBJ2-7, with D possibly TRBD1 on 5 matching bases. Germline loops: CDR1 MNHEY, CDR2 SVGAGI. The V end lost 5 bases, the J end lost 5 bases, and 13 bases lay between the germline ends. The CDR3 contains 13 residues.

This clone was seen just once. In nucleotides, the CDR3 is TGTGCCAGCAGCTTGGGGGGGACAGCGCGCTGCTACGAGCAGTACTTC. Translated: CASSLGGTARCYEQYF. V usage is TRBV7-8 and J usage is TRBJ2-7; TRBD1 or TRBD2 may be the D gene (7 bases each). Germline V CDR1 and CDR2: SGHVS, FQNEAQ. The CDR3 spans 16 residues. The V gene lost 3 bases and the J gene lost 3 bases, with 18 bases spanning the gap.